This TCR beta chain was recorded in a study of blood T cell repertoires in COVID-19. Study context: Spain, Italy and the United States supplied samples that represented acute and convalescent COVID-19. PBMCs, B-cell-depleted T cells, or T cells were the source of the cDNA or gDNA that made up the material.

This clone was counted between two and nine times. This CDR3 has 13 residues. V lost 6 bases and J 7 bases, leaving 16 bases between the germline ends. CDR1 MNHEY and CDR2 SVGAGI come from the germline V gene. Methods used by the authors: Counts of nucleated cells, estimated from reference gene primer amplification, were obtained. Repertoires were generated with immunoSEQ multiplex PCR, while TCRdb's copy carries only in-frame clones and drops some. V, J and clone size were drawn from that table, and D and trimming were deduced from the DNA. The sample shows some 130,000 clones, around four fifths of them seen only once.

The origin of this receptor is a man aged 55 to 70 who had recovered from COVID-19. Material for sequencing was peripheral blood. The chain links TRBV6-5 to TRBJ2-7; a possible D gene is TRBD1 (7 bases). CDR3 DNA sequence: TGTGCCAGCAGGACAACAGGGGCGGGAGAGCAGTACTTC. This translates into CASRTTGAGEQYF.